Reported below is one TCR beta chain. No cognate antigen has been identified for it. No base quality values were provided; no much bigger clone lies one nucleotide off. A distance of 11 bases separates the germline ends of V and J, which lose 3 bases and 0 bases respectively. The CDR3 runs 15 amino acids, cysteine and phenylalanine included. Left in the record is the CDR3 DNA by itself, 45 bases read in frame from the first base. The CDR1 and CDR2 encoded by the germline V gene are SGHRS and YFSETQ. This entry is derived from a study of memory CD4+ T cells and cytomegalovirus serostatus (dated by TCRdb to the late 2010s). Context from the whole study: The cohort comprised about 35 healthy Belgian adults, 9 CMV seropositive and roughly 25 CMV seronegative. CD4+ memory TCRbeta repertoires of a Belgian cohort with known cytomegalovirus serostatus were sequenced in order to replicate a published TCR-based CMV serostatus classifier.

The Quick-DNA Microprep Kit was used to extract genomic DNA from the sorted cells. Amplification of TCRbeta DNA was done with the immunoSEQ hsTCRbeta kit, following the protocol from the manufacturer. TCRbeta libraries were sequenced on an Illumina MiSeq instrument. The paper's processing steps were these. Once out-of-frame sequences had been removed, a few million distinct TCRbeta sequences were left, which works out to an average of approximately 63,000 per individual. Each individual was scored by the count of over 150 previously reported CMV-associated TCRbeta sequences and the total productive distinct TCRbeta count. A beta-binomial model was reimplemented in Python, and scikit-learn random forests with default parameters were trained on US cohort data. Classifier performance on the Belgian cohort was summarized as median AUC with percentile confidence intervals over 10,000 bootstrap iterations. What TCRdb holds here is the immuneACCESS table cut down to in-frame rearrangements. Part of the clones is not present; checked against another copy, under half of the missing clones reflect an unresolved V gene, and the others are unexplained. V, J and clone size derive from that table, while D and trimming were established from the DNA sequence. This sample comprises 65,000 to 95,000 clones, approximately 80% of them detected only once. The ten largest clones add up to roughly 0.8% of the sample.

A FACSAria II was used to sort memory CD4+ T cells, defined as single viable CD3+CD4+CD8-CD45RO+ cells. CMV serostatus was assessed using a Roche Elecsys assay, by which serum IgG against CMV pp150, pp28, p38 and p52 was detected. Following thawing, total CD4+ T cells were enriched through positive selection using CD4 magnetic microbeads. The samples came from a separate study whose specific focus was interrogating the CD4+ T cell memory repertoire. Peripheral blood mononuclear cells were isolated and cryopreserved according to standard operating procedures, and serum was kept at -80 degrees C. Staining used CD3-PerCP (BW264/56), CD4-APC (RPA-T4), CD45RO-PE (UCHT1) and CD8-Pacific Orange (3B5) antibodies, with Sytox blue excluding non-viable cells. Results and caveats for the whole study, not just this receptor: Only CD4+CD45RO+ memory cells were sequenced, in contrast to the original study, in which naive and memory CD4+ and CD8+ populations were covered. Among the 160 or so previously reported CMV-associated TCRbeta sequences, about 71 showed up in the CD4+ memory repertoires, with each one found in between one and five individuals. CMV serostatus prediction reached a median bootstrapped AUC of roughly 0.95 with the original framework and 0.91 with a US-trained random forest. On the Belgian cohort, the classifier based on the original framework reached a median bootstrapped AUC of 0.95, with a 95% CI of 0.76-1.00. The results were interpreted as suggesting that the CMV-associated TCR signature is largely present in the CD4+ memory repertoire.

This TCR was recovered from an adult in good health and CMV-seronegative. The chain was built from TRBV5-1 and TRBJ2-3, with the D gene call left open. The specimen was memory CD4+ T cells from blood. The DNA sequence is as follows: TGCGCCAGCAGCTCCAAACAAGGGAGCACAGATACGCAGTATTTT. The encoded protein is CASSSKQGSTDTQYF.